This T cell receptor beta chain was documented in a study of cytomegalovirus exposure and HLA in healthy donors (dated by TCRdb to between 2016 and 2019). Context from the whole study: According to an earlier analysis of several hundred of the donors, 200 million or so T cells yielded roughly 100 million unique TCR beta sequences and 250 to 350 Gb of sequence data. Along with the roughly 670-subject first cohort, a separate validation cohort of around 120 different subjects was used. The aim of the study was to test whether cataloging public T cell receptors could identify signatures of past pathogen exposure. Rather than using new phenotypic data, the later analysis identified candidate immune exposures from TCR beta sequences and from how often those sequences occurred across donors. Every repertoire in the discovery cohort had been generated on one and the same sequencing platform. An early release covering roughly 640 HLA-typed donors comprised about 320 gigabases of sequencing data and approximately 85 million unique TCR sequences. The number of donors typed differed by locus, with about 620-630 for A, B, C, DRB1 and DQB1, roughly 520 for DQA1, about 610 for DPA1, and around 430 for DPB1. Using immunosequencing, the study profiled T cell repertoires from fewer than 850 subjects and related those repertoires to cytomegalovirus serostatus. To predict cytomegalovirus infection status, the study combined high-throughput TCR immunosequencing, statistical association of individual TCRs with disease status, and machine learning. Roughly 5 DR-DQ haplotypes were handled as single units for association and clustering, since linkage in the cohort was strong. Genome-wide SNP genotypes for about 55% of the 666 donors were used in a later genetic analysis, which treated that subset as a discovery cohort. Of the 300 to 400 genotyped donors, approximately 80% fell in the genetic ancestry cluster associated with self-reported Caucasian donors. Among a few hundred genotyped donors of the cohort, an average of around 240,000 unique TCR beta nucleotide sequences were sequenced per donor, about a sixth of them non-productive. An earlier analysis of more than 450 of the donors used high-throughput TCR beta sequencing to judge whether each TCR beta V gene segment behaved as functional or pseudogenic. To study patterns of TCR occurrence, a later analysis re-analyzed previously published TCR beta repertoires from several hundred donors and added high-resolution HLA genotyping. Donor age, sex, ethnicity and CMV serostatus were collected together with the repertoire data. HLA typing covered class I and class II loci at four-digit resolution. General findings and caveats noted by the study authors: It was suggested by the authors that the approach could potentially be generalized to other disease states and immunological phenotypes. A further reported finding was that TCR beta sequences accurately predicted the HLA-A and HLA-B alleles for most subjects in the first cohort. Sequencing depth was assumed to be roughly uniform across donors in the presence/absence analyses, though that assumption may not hold. In vitro tests confirmed that a few of the cytomegalovirus-associated TCR beta chains recognize cytomegalovirus antigens. Correlated functional status among segregating V segments might reflect linkage disequilibrium, but an unknown experimental factor could not be ruled out. According to a later analysis, most CMV-associated TCR beta chains appeared to be HLA-restricted, and the HLA associations seemed to be driven largely by CMV exposure. An association between a missense DCLRE1C variant and V-gene and J-gene trimming of TCR beta chains was found in a later genetic analysis and replicated in an independent cohort. A cluster of highly shared sequence variants was judged likely to represent a technical artifact of the sequencing pipeline. Strong co-occurrence of HLA alleles, especially DR and DQ, made assigning TCR associations to individual alleles difficult. Most TCR sequences were observed very rarely across donors, whereas some public TCRs were present in many individuals. Because counts were too low, roughly 16 rarely observed V segments, including chromosome 9 orphons, were excluded from the earlier analysis of some 590 of the donors. The study listed 150 to 200 TCR beta chains as associated with cytomegalovirus. This cohort had only TCR beta chains sequenced, and the lack of alpha or paired-chain data limited which features could be detected. A later analysis reported that several top co-occurrence clusters appeared linked to parvovirus B19, influenza, CMV and Epstein-Barr virus. CMV serostatus was the only immune exposure information available for the cohort. Compared with equally common non-associated chains, HLA-associated TCR beta chains in a later analysis were more clonally expanded and had lower generation probabilities. In an earlier analysis of approximately 590 of the donors, most TCR beta V segments appeared in productive rearrangements about 87% or about 30% of the time, broadly matching IMGT annotations. In a later analysis, TCR association rates were found to vary across HLA loci, with the most associated TCRs seen for DRB1 alleles and the fewest for HLA-C alleles. Some IMGT-functional V segments, including TRBV6-2 and TRBV6-3, could not be told apart with the 87-base-pair reads, so those segments were excluded. Compared with the roughly 720-donor mean, donors in an Asian-associated ancestry cluster had fewer N-insertions in productive TCRs, according to a later genetic analysis. Specific HLA alleles were associated with 15,000 to 20,000 TCR beta sequences at a false discovery rate of 0.05 in a later analysis. In both the original and validation cohorts, the classifier was reported to diagnose cytomegalovirus status with high specificity and sensitivity. Because some donors lacked HLA typing at each locus, the association tests relied only on the typed subset.

The germline V gene supplies CDR1 SGHTA and CDR2 FQGNSA. Its CDR3 holds 17 amino acids, cysteine through phenylalanine. Library generation was performed with the immunoSEQ multiplex PCR assay. For the multiplex PCR, a mixture combining 60 forward primers for TCR Vbeta segments and 13 reverse primers for TCR Jbeta segments was used. Amplification of the CDR3 region of rearranged TCR beta genes was performed with a multiplex PCR assay on genomic DNA. The Illumina HiSeq System was used to sequence the amplified TCR beta libraries as 87-base-pair reads. In the authors' own workflow: In a later analysis, tens of millions of unique TCR beta chains were counted across the 500 to 850 repertoires, and approximately 11 million of these chains were shared by at least two donors. Raw reads were error-corrected and collapsed into unique sequences by a nearest-neighbor algorithm in which closely related sequences were merged to remove PCR and sequencing errors. CDR3 sequences were aligned to IMGT reference sequences to assign V, D and J gene segments. For a sequence to be retained, a match of at least six nucleotides to both a V gene segment and a J gene segment was required. Rearrangements were classified as productive when the CDR3 lacked stop codons and remained in frame with V and J, and all other rearrangements were classified as non-productive. CDR3 was defined according to IMGT convention as the region running from the second conserved V-encoded cysteine to the conserved J-encoded phenylalanine. The earlier analysis of about 620 of the donors excluded sequences that lacked an unambiguous match to a single V gene segment. In an earlier analysis of roughly 600 of the donors, a V segment was called functional when productive rearrangements were above 56.7%, and segregating when the standard deviation between donors exceeded 5%. A statistical classification framework was built for diagnosing cytomegalovirus status from the catalog of TCR beta chain sequences. In a later analysis, V and J genes were assigned by comparing TCR nucleotide sequences against IMGT/GENE-DB human TR gene sequences. The TCRdist pipeline was used in a later analysis to assign CDR3 sequences and most-parsimonious VDJ recombination scenarios. In a later analysis, each TCR beta chain was defined by its CDR3 amino acid sequence together with its V-gene family, and reads lacking a unique V-gene family were excluded. As a way to deal with suspected cross-contamination and a sequencing artifact, a later analysis dropped hundreds of nucleotide sequences that were highly shared and had low generation probability. In a later analysis, a clonal expansion index for each public chain was calculated from normalized within-repertoire ranks of inferred template counts. Generation probabilities in a later analysis came from a VDJ recombination model fitted to out-of-frame rearrangements, and those results were checked against IGoR. Hypergeometric tests were used in a later analysis to score TCR-TCR, TCR-HLA and TCR-CMV co-occurrence, with a repertoire-size bias correction applied to the TCR pairs. False discovery rates were estimated in a later analysis by permuting HLA or CMV assignments 20 times. In a later analysis, co-occurring TCRs were grouped using DBSCAN, with TCRdist sequence similarity added in when clustering inside HLA-allele-positive subsets. For co-occurrence clustering, repertoires with fewer than 30,000 or more than 120,000 public chains were excluded, along with about five repertoires with anomalous nucleotide sharing. TCRdb's version of the immuneACCESS table is confined to in-frame rearrangements and falls short of the full clone set. An unresolved V gene accounts for under half of the shortfall where checked; the remainder is of unknown origin. V, J and clone size are those of that table, while D and trimming were read from the DNA. This sample gives about 160,000 clones in total; around 80% of them show up just once. The leading ten clones occupy 2.1% of the sample.

The cohort was made up of about 610 healthy bone marrow donors. At the time of sampling, every cohort member was nominally healthy, though immune exposures that went unrecorded were likely present. The donor tested CMV seronegative, placing the donor among the 350 or so seronegative members of the cohort. Every donor gave a peripheral blood sample, and the peripheral blood mononuclear cells from that sample were used for TCR beta sequencing. The Qiagen DNeasy Blood Extraction Kit was used to extract genomic DNA from the blood cell samples. Concerning this clone itself: This receptor's antigen is unknown. The DNA is omitted, as the CDR3 cannot be located on it reliably, and the CDR3 follows TCRdb's listing.

Here the chain combines TRBV7-2 and TRBJ2-1; the table gives TRBD2 as D, unverified against the DNA. The sample taken for sequencing was PBMCs. The sequence came from a middle-aged man in good health and CMV-seronegative. The CDR3 region: CASSLVGGGTSGGCLFF.